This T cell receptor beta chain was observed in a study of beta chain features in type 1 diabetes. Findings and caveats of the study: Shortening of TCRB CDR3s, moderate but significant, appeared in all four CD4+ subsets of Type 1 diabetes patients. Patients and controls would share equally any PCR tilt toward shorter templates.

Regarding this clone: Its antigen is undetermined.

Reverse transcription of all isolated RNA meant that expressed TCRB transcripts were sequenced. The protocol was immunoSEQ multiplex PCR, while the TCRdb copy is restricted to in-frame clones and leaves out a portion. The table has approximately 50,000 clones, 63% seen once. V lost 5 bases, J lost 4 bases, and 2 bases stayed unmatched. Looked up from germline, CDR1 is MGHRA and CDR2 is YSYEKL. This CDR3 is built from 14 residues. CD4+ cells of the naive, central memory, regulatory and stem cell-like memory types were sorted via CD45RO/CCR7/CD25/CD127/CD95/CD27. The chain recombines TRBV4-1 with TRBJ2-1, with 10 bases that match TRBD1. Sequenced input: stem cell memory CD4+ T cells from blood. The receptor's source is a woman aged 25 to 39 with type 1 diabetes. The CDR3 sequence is CASSGQGGYNEQFF. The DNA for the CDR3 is TGCGCCAGCAGCGGACAGGGGGGTTACAATGAGCAGTTCTTC.